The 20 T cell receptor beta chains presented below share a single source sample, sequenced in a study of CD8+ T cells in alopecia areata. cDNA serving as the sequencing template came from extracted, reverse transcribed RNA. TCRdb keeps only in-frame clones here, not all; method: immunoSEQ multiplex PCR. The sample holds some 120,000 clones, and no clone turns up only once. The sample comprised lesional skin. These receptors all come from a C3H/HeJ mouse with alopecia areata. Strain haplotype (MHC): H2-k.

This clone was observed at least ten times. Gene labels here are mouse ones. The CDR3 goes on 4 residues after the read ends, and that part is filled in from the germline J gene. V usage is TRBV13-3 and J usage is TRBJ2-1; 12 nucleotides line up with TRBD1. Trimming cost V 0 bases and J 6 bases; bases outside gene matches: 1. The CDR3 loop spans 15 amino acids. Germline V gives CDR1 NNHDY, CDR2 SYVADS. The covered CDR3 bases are TGTGCCAGCAGTGATGGGGACAGGGGGCTTGCT. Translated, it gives CASSDGDRGLA. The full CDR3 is CASSDGDRGLAEQFF.

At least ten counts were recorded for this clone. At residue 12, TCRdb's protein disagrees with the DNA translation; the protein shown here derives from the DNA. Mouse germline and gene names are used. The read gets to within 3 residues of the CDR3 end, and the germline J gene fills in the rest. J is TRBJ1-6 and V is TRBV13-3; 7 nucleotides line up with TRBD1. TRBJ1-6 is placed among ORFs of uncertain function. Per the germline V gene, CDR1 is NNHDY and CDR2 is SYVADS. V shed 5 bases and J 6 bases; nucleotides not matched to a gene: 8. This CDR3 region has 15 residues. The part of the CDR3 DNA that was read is TGTGCCAGCAGCTTCCGGGACAGATCTAATTCGCCC. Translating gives CASSFRDRSNSP. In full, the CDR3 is CASSFRDRSNSPLYF.

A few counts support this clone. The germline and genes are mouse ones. The CDR3 protein is CASSPLEVERLFF. The part of the CDR3 DNA that was read is TGTGCCAGCAGTCCCCTAGAGGTCGAA. The rearrangement joins TRBV19 to TRBJ1-4, with D uncertain. The read ends 4 residues before the CDR3 terminus; that terminus is restored from the germline J gene. Germline V CDR1 and CDR2: FNHDT, SITEND (reference sequence). This CDR3 is 13 amino acids long.

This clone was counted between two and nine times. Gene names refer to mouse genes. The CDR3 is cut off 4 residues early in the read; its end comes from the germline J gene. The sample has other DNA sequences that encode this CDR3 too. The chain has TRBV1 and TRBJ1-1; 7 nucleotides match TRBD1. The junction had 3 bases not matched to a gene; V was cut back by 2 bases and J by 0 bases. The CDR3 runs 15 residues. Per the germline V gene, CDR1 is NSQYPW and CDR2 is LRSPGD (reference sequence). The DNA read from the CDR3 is TGCACCTGCAGTGCATTAGACAGGGCAAACACA. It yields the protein CTCSALDRANT. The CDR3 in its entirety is CTCSALDRANTEVFF.

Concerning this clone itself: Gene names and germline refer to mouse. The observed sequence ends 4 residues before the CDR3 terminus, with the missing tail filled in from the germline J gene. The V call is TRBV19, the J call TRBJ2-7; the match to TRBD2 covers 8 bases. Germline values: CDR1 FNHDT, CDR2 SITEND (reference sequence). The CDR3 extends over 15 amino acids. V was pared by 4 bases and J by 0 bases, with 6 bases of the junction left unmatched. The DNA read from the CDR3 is TGTGCCAGCAGTGCGGACTGGGCCAGCTCCTAT. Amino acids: CASSADWASSY. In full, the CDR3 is CASSADWASSYEQYF.

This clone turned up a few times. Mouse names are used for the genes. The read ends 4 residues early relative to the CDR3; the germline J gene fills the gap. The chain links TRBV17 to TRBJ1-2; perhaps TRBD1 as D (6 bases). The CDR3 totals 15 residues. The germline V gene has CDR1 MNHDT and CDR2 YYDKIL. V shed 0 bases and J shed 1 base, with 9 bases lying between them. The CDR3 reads CASSRDEQGNSDYTF. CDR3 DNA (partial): TGTGCTAGCAGTAGAGATGAACAGGGAAACTCC.

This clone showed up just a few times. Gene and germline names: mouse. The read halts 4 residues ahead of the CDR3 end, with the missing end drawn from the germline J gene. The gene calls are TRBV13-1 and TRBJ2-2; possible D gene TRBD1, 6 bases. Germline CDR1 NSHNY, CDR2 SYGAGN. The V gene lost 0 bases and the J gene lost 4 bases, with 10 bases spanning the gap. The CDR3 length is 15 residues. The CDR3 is CASSDAGVGTGQLYF. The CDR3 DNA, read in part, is TGTGCCAGCAGTGATGCAGGGGTGGGCACCGGG.

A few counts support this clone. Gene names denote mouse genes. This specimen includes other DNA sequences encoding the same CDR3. CDR3 sequence reads: CASSIGGAIYAEQFF. The DNA read from the CDR3 is TGTGCCAGCAGTATTGGGGGGGCCATCTATGCT. The genes are TRBV19 and TRBJ2-1, with TRBD2 identical over 9 bases. Read coverage stops 4 residues before the CDR3 terminus; the germline J gene supplies the remainder. CDR1 FNHDT and CDR2 SITEND come from the germline V gene (reference sequence). The CDR3 totals 15 residues. The V gene end was trimmed by 2 bases and the J gene end by 3 bases; junction bases not matched to a gene: 3.

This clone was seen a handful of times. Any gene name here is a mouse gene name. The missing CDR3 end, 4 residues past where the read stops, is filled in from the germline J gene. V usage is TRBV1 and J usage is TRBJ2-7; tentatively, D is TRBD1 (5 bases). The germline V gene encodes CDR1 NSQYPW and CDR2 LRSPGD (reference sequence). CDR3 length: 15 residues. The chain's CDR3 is CTCSADRAGKYEQYF. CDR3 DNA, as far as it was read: TGCACCTGCAGTGCAGATCGGGCAGGGAAGTAT.

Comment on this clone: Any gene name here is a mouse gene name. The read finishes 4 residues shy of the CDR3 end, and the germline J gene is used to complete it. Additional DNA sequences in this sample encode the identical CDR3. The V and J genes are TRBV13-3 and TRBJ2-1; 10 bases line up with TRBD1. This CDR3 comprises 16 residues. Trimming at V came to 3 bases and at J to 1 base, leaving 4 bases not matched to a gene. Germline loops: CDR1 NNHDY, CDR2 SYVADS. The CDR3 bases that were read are TGTGCCAGCAGTGGGGGGACAGGGGAAAACTATGCT. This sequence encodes CASSGGTGENYA. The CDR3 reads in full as CASSGGTGENYAEQFF.

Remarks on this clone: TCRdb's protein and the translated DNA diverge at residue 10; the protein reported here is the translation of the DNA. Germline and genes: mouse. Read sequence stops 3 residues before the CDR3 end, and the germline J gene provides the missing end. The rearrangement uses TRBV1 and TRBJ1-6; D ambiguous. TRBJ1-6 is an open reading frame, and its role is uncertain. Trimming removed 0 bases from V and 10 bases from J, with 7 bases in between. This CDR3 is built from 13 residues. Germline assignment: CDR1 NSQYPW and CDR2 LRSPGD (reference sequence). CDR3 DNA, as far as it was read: TGCACCTGCAGTGCAGATTTCAGATCGCCC. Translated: CTCSADFRSP. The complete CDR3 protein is CTCSADFRSPLYF.

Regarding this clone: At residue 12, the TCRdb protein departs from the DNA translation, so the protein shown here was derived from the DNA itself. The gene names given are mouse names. The covered CDR3 bases are TGTGCCAGCAGCCTCAGGGGTTCCTATAATTCGCCC. This gives the protein CASSLRGSYNSP. The full CDR3 is CASSLRGSYNSPLYF. The gene calls are TRBV5 and TRBJ1-6; D perhaps matches TRBD1 (6 bases). The read ends 3 residues shy of where the CDR3 ends; the end is completed using the germline J gene. TRBJ1-6 has ORF status, its function being uncertain. V shed 4 bases and J shed 0 bases, with 7 bases lying between them. The CDR3 consists of 15 residues. Germline V gene lookup returns CDR1 LGHNA and CDR2 YNLKQL (reference sequence).

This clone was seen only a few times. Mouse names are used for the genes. The CDR3 loop reads CASSIMGEMSYEQYF. The covered CDR3 bases are TGTGCCAGCAGTATAATGGGGGAGATGTCCTAT. The J gene is TRBJ2-7, the V gene TRBV19; perhaps TRBD2 as D (6 bases). The read is 4 residues too short to cover the CDR3 end, so that end is filled in from the germline J gene. Germline V gene data show CDR1 as FNHDT and CDR2 as SITEND (reference sequence). The CDR3 consists of 15 residues. Trimming removed 1 base from V and 1 base from J, with 12 bases in between.

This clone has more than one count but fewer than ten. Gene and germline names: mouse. The part of the CDR3 DNA that was read is TGTGCTAGCAGCTCCTGGGACAGGGAGGACACCGGG. Residues: CASSSWDREDTG. The whole CDR3 is CASSSWDREDTGQLYF. This rearrangement joins TRBV17 to TRBJ2-2; 9 nucleotides agree with TRBD1. The read terminates 4 residues ahead of where the CDR3 ends, so the germline J gene completes it. The trim removed 6 bases at V and 3 bases at J, leaving 8 bases unmatched. CDR3 size: 16 residues. Germline-derived CDR1 and CDR2 are MNHDT and YYDKIL.

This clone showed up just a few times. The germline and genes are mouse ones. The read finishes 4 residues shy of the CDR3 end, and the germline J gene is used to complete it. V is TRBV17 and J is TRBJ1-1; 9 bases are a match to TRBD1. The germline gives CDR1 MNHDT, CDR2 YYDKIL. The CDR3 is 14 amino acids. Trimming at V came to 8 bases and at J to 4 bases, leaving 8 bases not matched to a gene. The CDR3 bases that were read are TGTGCTAGCTCTCACAGGGGGCCGGCCACA. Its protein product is CASSHRGPAT. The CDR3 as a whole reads CASSHRGPATEVFF.

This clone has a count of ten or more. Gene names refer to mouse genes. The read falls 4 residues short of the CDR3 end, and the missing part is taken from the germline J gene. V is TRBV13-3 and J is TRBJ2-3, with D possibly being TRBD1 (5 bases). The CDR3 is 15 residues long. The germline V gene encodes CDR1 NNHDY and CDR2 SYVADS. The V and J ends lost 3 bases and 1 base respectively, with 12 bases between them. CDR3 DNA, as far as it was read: TGTGCCAGCAGTGGAGGACAAGGAGGTGCAGAA. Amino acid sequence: CASSGGQGGAE. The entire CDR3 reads CASSGGQGGAETLYF.

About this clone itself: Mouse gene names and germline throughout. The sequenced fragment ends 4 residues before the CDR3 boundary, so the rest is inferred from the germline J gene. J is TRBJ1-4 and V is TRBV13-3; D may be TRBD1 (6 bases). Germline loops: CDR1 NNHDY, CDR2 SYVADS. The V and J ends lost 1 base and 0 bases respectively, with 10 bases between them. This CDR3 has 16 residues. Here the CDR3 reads CASSDPRGLSNERLFF. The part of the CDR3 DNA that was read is TGTGCCAGCAGTGATCCCAGGGGCCTTTCCAACGAA.

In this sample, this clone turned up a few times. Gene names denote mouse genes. The covered CDR3 bases are TGTGCCAGCAGCCCCAGAGACTATGCT. Its protein is CASSPRDYA. The complete CDR3 reads CASSPRDYAEQFF. The V gene is TRBV5, the J gene TRBJ2-1, with no clear D. The read terminates 4 residues ahead of where the CDR3 ends, so the germline J gene completes it. The germline V gene has CDR1 LGHNA and CDR2 YNLKQL (reference sequence). V lost 4 bases to trimming and J lost 2 bases, with 6 bases between them. The CDR3 runs 13 residues.

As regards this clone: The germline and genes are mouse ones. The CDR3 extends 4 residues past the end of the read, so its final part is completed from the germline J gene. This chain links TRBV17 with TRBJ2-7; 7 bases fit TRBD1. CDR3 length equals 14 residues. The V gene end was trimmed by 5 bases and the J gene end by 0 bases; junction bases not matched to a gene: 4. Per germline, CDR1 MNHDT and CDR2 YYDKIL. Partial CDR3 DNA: TGTGCTAGCAGTGCTCGGGACAGCTCCTAT. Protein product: CASSARDSSY. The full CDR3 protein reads CASSARDSSYEQYF.

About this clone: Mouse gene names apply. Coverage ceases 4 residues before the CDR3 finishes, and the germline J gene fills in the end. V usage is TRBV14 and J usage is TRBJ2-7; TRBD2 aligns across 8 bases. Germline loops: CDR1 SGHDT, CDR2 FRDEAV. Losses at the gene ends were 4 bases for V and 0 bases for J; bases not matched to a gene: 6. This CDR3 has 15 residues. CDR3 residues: CASSELLGDSYEQYF. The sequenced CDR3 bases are TGTGCCAGCAGTGAACTACTGGGGGACTCCTAT.